This T cell receptor (beta chain) was sequenced during a study of blood T cell repertoires in COVID-19. Sequencing used immunoSEQ multiplex PCR; TCRdb keeps in-frame clones, though not all of them. The sample contains some 120,000 clones, 80% to 90% of which appear only once. Trimming removed 1 base at V and 0 bases at J, with 13 bases between. CDR1 and CDR2 from the germline V gene are SGHVS and FNYEAQ. This CDR3 is built from 17 residues. The clonotype was recovered from a human donor in a cohort sampled during active COVID-19. The chain employs TRBV7-6 and TRBJ1-3; weak D call: TRBD1 (6 bases). The sample was peripheral blood. Here the CDR3 DNA reads TGTGCCAGCAGCTTAGTTGGGGACACGAGCTCTGGAAACACCATATATTTT. Translation gives CASSLVGDTSSGNTIYF.